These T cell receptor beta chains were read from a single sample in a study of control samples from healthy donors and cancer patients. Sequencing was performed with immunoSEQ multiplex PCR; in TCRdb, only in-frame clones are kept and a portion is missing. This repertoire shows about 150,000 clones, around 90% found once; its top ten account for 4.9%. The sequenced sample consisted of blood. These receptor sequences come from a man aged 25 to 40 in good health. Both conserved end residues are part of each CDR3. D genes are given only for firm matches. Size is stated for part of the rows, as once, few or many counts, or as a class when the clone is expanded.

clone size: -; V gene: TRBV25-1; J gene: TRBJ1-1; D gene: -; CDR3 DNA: TGTGCCACCCGCCCCAGCATGAACACTGAAGCTTTCTTT; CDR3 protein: CATRPSMNTEAFF
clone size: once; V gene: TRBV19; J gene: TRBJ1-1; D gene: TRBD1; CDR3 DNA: TGTGCCACCGGACAGGGGCTGGGCACTGAAGCTTTCTTT; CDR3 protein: CATGQGLGTEAFF
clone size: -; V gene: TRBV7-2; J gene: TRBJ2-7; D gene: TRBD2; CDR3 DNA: TGTGCCAGCAGATTAAGCGGGGGGCCTCAATACGAGCAGTACTTC; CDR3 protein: CASRLSGGPQYEQYF
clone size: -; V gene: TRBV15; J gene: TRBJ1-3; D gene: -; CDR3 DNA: TGTGCCACCAGCAGAGGCACTGGGGGAAACACCATATATTTT; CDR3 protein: CATSRGTGGNTIYF
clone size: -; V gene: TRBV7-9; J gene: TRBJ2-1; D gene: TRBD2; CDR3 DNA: TGTGCCAGCAGAGAGGGACTAGTCACCTACAATGAGCAGTTCTTC; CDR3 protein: CASREGLVTYNEQFF
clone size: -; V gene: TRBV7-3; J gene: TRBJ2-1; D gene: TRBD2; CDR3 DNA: TGTGCCAGCAGCTTAGAGGGTAGCGGGATGTACAGTGAGCAGTTCTTC; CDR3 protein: CASSLEGSGMYSEQFF
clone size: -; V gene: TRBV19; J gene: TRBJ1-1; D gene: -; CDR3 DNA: TGTGCCAGTAGTATAGTCAGGAACACTGAAGCTTTCTTT; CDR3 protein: CASSIVRNTEAFF
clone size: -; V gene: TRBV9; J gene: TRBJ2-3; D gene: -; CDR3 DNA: TGTGCCAGCAGCGTAGCAGATACGCAGTATTTT; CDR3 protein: CASSVADTQYF
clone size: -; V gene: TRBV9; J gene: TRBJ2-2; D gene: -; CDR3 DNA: TGTGCCAGCAGCAAGGGTCACCGGGGAGCTGTTTTT; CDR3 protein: CASSKGHRGAVF
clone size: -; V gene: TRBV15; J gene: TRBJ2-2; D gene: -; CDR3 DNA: TGTGCCACCAGCAGTGAAGGGGGCACCGGGGAGCTGTTTTTT; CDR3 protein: CATSSEGGTGELFF
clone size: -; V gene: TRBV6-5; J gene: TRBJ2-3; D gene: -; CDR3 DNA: TGTGCCAGCAGACTGACAGTAACAGATACGCAGTATTTT; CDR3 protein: CASRLTVTDTQYF
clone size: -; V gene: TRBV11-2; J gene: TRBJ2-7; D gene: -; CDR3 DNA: TGTGCCAGCAGCTTAGTAGGACAGTCCTACGAGCAGTACTTC; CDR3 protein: CASSLVGQSYEQYF
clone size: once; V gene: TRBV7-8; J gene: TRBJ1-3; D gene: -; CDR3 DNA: TGTGCCAGCAGCTTCTTCGAATCATCTGGAAACACCATATATTTT; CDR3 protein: CASSFFESSGNTIYF
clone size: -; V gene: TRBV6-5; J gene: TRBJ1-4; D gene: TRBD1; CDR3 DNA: TGTGCCAGCAGTTACTCGAGACAGGGCTCTGAAAAACTGTTTTTT; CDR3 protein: CASSYSRQGSEKLFF
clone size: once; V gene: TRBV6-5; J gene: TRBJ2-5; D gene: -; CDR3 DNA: TGTGCCAGCATGGTAGGGCCCTTGGCCACCCAGTACTTC; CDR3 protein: CASMVGPLATQYF
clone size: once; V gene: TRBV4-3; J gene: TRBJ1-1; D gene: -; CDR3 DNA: TGCGCCAGCAGCCTCGAAGGGGGAACAAATGAAGCTTTCTTT; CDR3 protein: CASSLEGGTNEAFF
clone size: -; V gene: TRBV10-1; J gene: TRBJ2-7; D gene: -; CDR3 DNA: TGCGCCAGCCGATGGAGGTTAGCGGCCGAAGACGTCTACGAGCAGTACTTC; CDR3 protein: CASRWRLAAEDVYEQYF
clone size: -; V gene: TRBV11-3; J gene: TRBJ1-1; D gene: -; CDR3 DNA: TGTGCCAGCAGCGCATTGGAGAACACTGAAGCTTTCTTT; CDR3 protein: CASSALENTEAFF
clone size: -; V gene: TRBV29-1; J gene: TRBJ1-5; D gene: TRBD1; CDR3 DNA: TGCAGCGTTGGACAGGGGAATAGCAATCAGCCCCAGCATTTT; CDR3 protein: CSVGQGNSNQPQHF
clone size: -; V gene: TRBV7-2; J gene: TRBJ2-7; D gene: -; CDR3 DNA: TGTGCCAGCAGCTTAGTATCCTACGAGCAGTACTTC; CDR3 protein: CASSLVSYEQYF
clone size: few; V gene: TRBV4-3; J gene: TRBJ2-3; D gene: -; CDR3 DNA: TGCGCCAGCAGCCAATCTAGGACCCGCACAGATACGCAGTATTTT; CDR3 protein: CASSQSRTRTDTQYF
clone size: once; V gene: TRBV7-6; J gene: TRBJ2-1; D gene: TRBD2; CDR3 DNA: TGTGCCAGCAGCTTAGCGGTAGCGGGTCCCAATGAGCAGTTCTTC; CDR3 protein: CASSLAVAGPNEQFF
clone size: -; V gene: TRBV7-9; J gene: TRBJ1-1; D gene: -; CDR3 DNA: TGTGCCAGCAGCTTAGTGGACGGCATGAACACTGAAGCTTTCTTT; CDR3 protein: CASSLVDGMNTEAFF
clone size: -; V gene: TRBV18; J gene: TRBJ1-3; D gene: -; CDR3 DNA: TGTGCCAGCTCACCACGGGCGGGGAACTCTGGAAACACCATATATTTT; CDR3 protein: CASSPRAGNSGNTIYF
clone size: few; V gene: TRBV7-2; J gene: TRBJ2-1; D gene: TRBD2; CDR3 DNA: TGTGCCAGCAGCTTAGTAGCGGGGGGTTACAATGAGCAGTTCTTC; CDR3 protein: CASSLVAGGYNEQFF
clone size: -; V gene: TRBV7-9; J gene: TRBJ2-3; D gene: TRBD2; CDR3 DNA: TGTGCCGGGGATAGGCTAGCGGGCACAGATACGCAGTATTTT; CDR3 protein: CAGDRLAGTDTQYF
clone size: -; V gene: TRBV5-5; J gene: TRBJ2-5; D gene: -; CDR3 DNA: TGTGCCAGCAGCCCCCGGACAGCCGGGGGGACCCAGTACTTC; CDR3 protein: CASSPRTAGGTQYF
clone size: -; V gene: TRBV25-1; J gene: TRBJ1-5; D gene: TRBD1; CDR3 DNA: TGTGCCAGCAGTGGGGACAGGGGTAGCAATCAGCCCCAGCATTTT; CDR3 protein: CASSGDRGSNQPQHF
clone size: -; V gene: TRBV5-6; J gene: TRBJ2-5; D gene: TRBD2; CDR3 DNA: TGTGCCAGCAGCCCGGGACTAGCGGCAGACCAAGAGACCCAGTACTTC; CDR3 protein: CASSPGLAADQETQYF
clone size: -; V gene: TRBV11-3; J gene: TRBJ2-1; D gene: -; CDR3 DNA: TGTGCCAGCAGCCGACCCGGGGGACTCAATGAGCAGTTCTTC; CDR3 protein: CASSRPGGLNEQFF
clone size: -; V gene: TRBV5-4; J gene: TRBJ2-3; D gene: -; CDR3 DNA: TGTGCCAGCAGCTTGGATTGGGCTAGCACAGATACGCAGTATTTT; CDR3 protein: CASSLDWASTDTQYF
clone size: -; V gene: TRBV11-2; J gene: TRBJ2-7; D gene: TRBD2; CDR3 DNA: TGTGCCACCGGGACTAGCGGGATAGGCCTCTACGAGCAGTACTTC; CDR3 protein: CATGTSGIGLYEQYF
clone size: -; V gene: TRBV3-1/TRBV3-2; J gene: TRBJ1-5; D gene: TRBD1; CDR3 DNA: TGTGCCAGCAGCCAAGGACAGGGGCCCCAGTGGCCCCAGCATTTT; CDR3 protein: CASSQGQGPQWPQHF
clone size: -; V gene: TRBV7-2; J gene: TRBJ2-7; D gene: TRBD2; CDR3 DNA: TGTGCCAGCAGCTTAGGCGGGGGGACCTACGAGCAGTACTTC; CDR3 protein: CASSLGGGTYEQYF
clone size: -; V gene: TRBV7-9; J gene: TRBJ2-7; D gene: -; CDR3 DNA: TGTGCCAGCAGCTTTCAGAACTACGAGCAGTACTTC; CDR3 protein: CASSFQNYEQYF
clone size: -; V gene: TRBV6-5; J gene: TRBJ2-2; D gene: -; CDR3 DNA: TGTGCCAGCGGGACACCCAGGTACACCGGGGAGCTGTTTTTT; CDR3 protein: CASGTPRYTGELFF
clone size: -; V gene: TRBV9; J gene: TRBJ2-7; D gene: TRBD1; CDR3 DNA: TGTGCCAGCAGCGTAGGGACAGGGCCCTACGAGCAGTACTTC; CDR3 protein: CASSVGTGPYEQYF
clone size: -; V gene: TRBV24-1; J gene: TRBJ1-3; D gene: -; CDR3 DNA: TGTGCCACCAGTGATGGGGTGTCACCCGGAAACACCATATATTTT; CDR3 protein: CATSDGVSPGNTIYF
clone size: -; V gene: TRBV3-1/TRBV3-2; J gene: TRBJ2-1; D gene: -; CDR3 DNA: TGTGCCAGCAGCCCGAAGCGTACTGAGCAGTTCTTC; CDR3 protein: CASSPKRTEQFF
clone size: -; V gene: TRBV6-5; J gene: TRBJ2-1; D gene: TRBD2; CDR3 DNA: TGTGCCAGCAGCGGACTAGCGGGGGGGACCAATGAGCAGTTCTTC; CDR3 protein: CASSGLAGGTNEQFF
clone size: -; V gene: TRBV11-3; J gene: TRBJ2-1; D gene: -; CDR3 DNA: TGTGCCAGCAGCGTACGGGGCCTAGGTGGTTCCAATGAGCAGTTCTTC; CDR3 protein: CASSVRGLGGSNEQFF
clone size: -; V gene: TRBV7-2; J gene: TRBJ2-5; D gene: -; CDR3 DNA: TGTGCCAGCAGCTCGGGTGAGACCCAGTACTTC; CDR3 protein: CASSSGETQYF
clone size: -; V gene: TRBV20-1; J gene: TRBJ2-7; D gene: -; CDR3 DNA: TGCAGTGCTAGTCCCCCCGGCCGCCGCGAGCAGTACTTC; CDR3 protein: CSASPPGRREQYF
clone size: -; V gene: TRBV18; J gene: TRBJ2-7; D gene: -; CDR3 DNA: TGTGCCAGCTCAACGGACCCCTACGAGCAGTACTTC; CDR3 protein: CASSTDPYEQYF
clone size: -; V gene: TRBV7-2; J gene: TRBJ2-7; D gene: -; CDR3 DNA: TGTGCCAGCAGCTTAGTTTGGCAGACGGGGGAGCAGTACTTC; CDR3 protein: CASSLVWQTGEQYF
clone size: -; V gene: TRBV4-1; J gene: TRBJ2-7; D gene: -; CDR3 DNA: TGCGCCAGCAGCCAAGATAACGAGCAGTACTTC; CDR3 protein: CASSQDNEQYF
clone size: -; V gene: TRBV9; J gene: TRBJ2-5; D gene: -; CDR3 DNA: TGTGCCAGCAGCGCCGGGGGGCCCCAGACCCAGTACTTC; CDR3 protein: CASSAGGPQTQYF
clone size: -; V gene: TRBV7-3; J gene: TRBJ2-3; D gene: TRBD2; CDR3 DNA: TGTGCCAGCAGCCCCTTGACTAGCGGGAGGAGATATTTT; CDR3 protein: CASSPLTSGRRYF
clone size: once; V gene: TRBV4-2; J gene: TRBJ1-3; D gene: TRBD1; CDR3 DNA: TGTGCCAGCAGCCAAGATCTTATCAGGGGGGGATCTGGAAACACCATATATTTT; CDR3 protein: CASSQDLIRGGSGNTIYF
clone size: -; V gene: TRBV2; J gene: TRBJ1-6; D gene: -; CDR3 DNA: TGTGCCAGCAGTGGGGGTAATTCACCCCTCCACTTT; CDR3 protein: CASSGGNSPLHF